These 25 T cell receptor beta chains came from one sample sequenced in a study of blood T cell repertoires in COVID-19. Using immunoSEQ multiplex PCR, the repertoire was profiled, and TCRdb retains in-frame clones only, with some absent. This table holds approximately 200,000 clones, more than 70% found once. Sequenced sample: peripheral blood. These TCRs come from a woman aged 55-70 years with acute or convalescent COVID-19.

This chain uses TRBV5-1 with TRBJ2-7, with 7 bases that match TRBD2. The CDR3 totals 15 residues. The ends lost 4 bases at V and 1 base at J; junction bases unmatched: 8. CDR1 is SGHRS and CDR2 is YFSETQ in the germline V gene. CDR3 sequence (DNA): TGCGCCAGCAGCCCAGCGGGGTATTCATCCTACGAGCAGTACTTC. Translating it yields CASSPAGYSSYEQYF. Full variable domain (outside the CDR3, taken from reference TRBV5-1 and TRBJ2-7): KAGVTQTPRYLIKTRGQQVTLSCSPISGHRSVSWYQQTPGQGLQFLFEYFSETQRNKGNFPGRFSGRQFSNSRSEMNVSTLELGDSALYLCASSPAGYSSYEQYFGPGTRLTVT.

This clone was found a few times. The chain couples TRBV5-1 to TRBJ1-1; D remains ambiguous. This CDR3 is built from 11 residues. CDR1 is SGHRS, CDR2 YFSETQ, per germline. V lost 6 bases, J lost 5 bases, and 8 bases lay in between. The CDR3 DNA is TGCGCCAGCACGCTGAGTACTGAAGCTTTCTTT. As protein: CASTLSTEAFF.

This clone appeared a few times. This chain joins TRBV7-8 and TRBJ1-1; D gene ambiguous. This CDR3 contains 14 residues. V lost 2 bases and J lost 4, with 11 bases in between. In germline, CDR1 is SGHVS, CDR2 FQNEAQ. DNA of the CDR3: TGTGCCAGCAGCTTACTCCCGGGGTCCACTGAAGCTTTCTTT. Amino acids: CASSLLPGSTEAFF.

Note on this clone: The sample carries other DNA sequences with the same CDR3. For the CDR3, the DNA is TGTGCCAGCAGCTTAGGGCGAGACAGGGAAGCTTTCTTT. Protein product: CASSLGRDREAFF. The chain carries TRBV5-8 and TRBJ1-1; D perhaps matches TRBD1 (6 bases). V was pared by 2 bases and J by 8 bases, with 13 bases between. CDR1 and CDR2 from the germline V gene are SGHTS and YDEGEE. This CDR3 is built from 13 residues.

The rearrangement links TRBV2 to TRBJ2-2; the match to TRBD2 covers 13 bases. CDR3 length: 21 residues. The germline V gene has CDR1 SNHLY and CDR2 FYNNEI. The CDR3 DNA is TGTGCAGCGTTATTGGGGGTATCCGGGACTAGCGGGGCCTCGAACACCGGGGAGCTGTTTTTT. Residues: CAALLGVSGTSGASNTGELFF.

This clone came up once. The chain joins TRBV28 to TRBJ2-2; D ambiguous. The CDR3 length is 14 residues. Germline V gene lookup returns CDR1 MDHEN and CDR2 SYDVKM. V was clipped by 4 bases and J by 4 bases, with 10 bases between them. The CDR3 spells CASSSIAFTGELFF. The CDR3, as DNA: TGTGCCAGCAGTTCAATAGCTTTCACCGGGGAGCTGTTTTTT.

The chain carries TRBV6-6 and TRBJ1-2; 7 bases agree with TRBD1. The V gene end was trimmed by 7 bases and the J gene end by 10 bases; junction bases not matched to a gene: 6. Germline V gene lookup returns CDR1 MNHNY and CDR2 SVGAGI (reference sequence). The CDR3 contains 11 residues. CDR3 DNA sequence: TGTGCCAGCACCGAAGACAGGGTCTACACCTTC. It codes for CASTEDRVYTF.

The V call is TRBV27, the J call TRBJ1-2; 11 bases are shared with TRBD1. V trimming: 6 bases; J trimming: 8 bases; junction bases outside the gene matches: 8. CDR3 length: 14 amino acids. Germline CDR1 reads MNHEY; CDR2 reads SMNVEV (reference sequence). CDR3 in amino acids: CASRTGQGVVGYTF. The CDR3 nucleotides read TGTGCCAGCAGAACGGGACAGGGGGTTGTAGGCTACACCTTC.

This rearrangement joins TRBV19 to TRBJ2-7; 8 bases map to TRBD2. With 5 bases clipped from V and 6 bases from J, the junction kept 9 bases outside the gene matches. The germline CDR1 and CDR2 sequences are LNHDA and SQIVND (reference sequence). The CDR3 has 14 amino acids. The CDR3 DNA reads TGTGCCAGTAGTCCAGGGACTAGAGGCGCCGAGCAGTACTTC. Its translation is CASSPGTRGAEQYF.

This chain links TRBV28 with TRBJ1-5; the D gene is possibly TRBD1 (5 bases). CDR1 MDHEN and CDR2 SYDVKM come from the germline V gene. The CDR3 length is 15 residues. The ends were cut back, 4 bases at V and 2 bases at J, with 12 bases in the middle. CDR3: CASSSQGLGNQPQHF. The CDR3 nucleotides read TGTGCCAGCAGTTCCCAGGGCTTGGGCAATCAGCCCCAGCATTTT. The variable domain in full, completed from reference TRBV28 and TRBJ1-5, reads DVKVTQSSRYLVKRTGEKVFLECVQDMDHENMFWYRQDPGLGLRLIYFSYDVKMKEKGDIPEGYSVSREKKERFSLILESASTNQTSMYLCASSSQGLGNQPQHFGDGTRLSIL.

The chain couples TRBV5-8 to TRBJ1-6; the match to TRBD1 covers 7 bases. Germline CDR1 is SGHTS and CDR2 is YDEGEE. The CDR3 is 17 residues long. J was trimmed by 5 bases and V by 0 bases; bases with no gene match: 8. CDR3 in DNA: TGTGCCAGCAGCTTGGTAGGGGGCAGGGCCCATAATTCACCCCTCCACTTT. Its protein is CASSLVGGRAHNSPLHF.

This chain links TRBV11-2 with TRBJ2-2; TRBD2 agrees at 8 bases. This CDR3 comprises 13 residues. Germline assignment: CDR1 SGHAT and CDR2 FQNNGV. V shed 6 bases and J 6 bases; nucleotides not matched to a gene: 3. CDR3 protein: CASRGLEAGELFF. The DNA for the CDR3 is TGTGCCAGCAGGGGACTAGAAGCCGGGGAGCTGTTTTTT.

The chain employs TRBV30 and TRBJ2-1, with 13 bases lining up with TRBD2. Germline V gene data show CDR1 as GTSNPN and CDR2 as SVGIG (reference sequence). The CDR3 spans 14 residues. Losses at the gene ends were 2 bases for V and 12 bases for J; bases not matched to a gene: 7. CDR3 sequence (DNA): TGTGCCTGGAGTAGGGGACTAGCGGGAAAATGGCAGTTCTTC. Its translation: CAWSRGLAGKWQFF.

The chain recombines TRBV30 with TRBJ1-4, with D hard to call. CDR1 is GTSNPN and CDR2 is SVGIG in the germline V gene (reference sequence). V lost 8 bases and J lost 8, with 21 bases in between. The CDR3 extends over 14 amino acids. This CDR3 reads CALDQMGGREKLFF. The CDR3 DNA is TGTGCCCTGGATCAGATGGGCGGGCGGGAAAAACTGTTTTTT.

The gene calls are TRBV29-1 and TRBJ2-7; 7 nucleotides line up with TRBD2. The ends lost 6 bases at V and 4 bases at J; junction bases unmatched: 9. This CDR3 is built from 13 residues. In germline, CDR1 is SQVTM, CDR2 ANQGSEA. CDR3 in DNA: TGCAGCGTGGGAGAAAGCGGGGCTTACGAGCAGTACTTC. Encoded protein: CSVGESGAYEQYF.

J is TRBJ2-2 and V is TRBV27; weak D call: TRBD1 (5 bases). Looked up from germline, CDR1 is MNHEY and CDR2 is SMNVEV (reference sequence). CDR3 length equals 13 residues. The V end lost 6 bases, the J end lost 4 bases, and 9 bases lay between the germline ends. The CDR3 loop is CASRRRGTGELFF. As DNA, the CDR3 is TGTGCCAGCAGACGAAGGGGCACCGGGGAGCTGTTTTTT.

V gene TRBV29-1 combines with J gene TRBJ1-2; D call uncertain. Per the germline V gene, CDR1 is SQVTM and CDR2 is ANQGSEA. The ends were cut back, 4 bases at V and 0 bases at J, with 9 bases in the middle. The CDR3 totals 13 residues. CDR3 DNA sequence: TGCAGCGTTGCGCAGAAAGCTAACTATGGCTACACCTTC. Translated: CSVAQKANYGYTF.

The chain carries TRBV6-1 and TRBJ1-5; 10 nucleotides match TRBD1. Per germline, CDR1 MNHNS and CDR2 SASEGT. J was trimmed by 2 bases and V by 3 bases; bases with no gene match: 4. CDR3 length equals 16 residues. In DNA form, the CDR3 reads TGTGCCAGCAGTGAGACAGGGGGCGCGGGCAATCAGCCCCAGCATTTT. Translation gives CASSETGGAGNQPQHF.

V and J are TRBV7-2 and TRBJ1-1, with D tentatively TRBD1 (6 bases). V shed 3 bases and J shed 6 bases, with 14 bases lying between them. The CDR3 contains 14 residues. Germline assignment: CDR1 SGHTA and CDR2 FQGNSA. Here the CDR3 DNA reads TGTGCCAGCAGCTTTAGGGGGGGAGCACCTGAAGCTTTCTTT. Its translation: CASSFRGGAPEAFF.

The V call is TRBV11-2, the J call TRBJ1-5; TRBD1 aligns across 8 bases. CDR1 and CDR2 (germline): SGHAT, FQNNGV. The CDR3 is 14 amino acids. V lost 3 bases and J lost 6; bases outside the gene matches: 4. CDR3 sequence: CASSLDREVQPQHF. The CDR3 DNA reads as TGTGCCAGCAGCTTGGACAGGGAAGTTCAGCCCCAGCATTTT.

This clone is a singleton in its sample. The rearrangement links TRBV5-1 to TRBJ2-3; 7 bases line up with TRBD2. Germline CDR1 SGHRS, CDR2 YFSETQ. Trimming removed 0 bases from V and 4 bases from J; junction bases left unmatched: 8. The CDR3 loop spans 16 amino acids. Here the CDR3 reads CASSLVLAARADTQYF. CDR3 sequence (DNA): TGCGCCAGCAGCTTGGTCCTAGCGGCCCGCGCAGATACGCAGTATTTT. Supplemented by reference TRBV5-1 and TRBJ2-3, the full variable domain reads KAGVTQTPRYLIKTRGQQVTLSCSPISGHRSVSWYQQTPGQGLQFLFEYFSETQRNKGNFPGRFSGRQFSNSRSEMNVSTLELGDSALYLCASSLVLAARADTQYFGPGTRLTVL.

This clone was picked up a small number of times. The CDR3 coding sequence is TGTGCCAGCAGCTTAAGTGAACAGGTTCACCAAGAGACCCAGTACTTC. Translated: CASSLSEQVHQETQYF. The chain joins TRBV7-9 to TRBJ2-5, with D possibly matching TRBD1 (5 bases). V dropped 2 bases and J dropped 0 bases, with 13 bases sitting between them. This CDR3 has 16 amino acids. Per the germline V gene, CDR1 is SEHNR and CDR2 is FQNEAQ (reference sequence).

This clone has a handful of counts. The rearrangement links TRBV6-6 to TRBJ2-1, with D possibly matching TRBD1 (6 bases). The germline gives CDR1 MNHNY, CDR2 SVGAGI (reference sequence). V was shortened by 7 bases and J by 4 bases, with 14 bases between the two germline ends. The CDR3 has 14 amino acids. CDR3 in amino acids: CASTTGTIYNEQFF. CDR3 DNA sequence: TGTGCCAGCACCACCGGGACAATATACAATGAGCAGTTCTTC.

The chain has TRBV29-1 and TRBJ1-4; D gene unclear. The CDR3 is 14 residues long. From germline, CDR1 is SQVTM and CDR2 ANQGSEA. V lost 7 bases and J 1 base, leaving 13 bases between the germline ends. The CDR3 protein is CSAQLEGTNEKLFF. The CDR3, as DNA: TGCAGCGCCCAGTTAGAGGGAACTAATGAAAAACTGTTTTTT.

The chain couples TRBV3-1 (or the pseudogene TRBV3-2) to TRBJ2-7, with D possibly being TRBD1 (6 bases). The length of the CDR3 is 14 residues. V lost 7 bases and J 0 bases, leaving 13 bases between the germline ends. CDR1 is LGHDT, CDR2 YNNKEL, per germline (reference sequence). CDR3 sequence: CASNHRDNSYEQYF. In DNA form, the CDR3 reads TGTGCCAGCAACCACCGGGACAACTCCTACGAGCAGTACTTC.